The clone carrying this TCR beta chain was observed at least ten times. The data belong to a study of human T cells and chemical hapten exposure. TCRdb reprocessed the RACE reads via MiXCR and lists one record per CDR3 protein. The profile shows about 54,000 distinct CDR3 sequences, less than 10% of them singletons. Time point indicated: patch test 2, 6 weeks after DPC sensitization. Treatment meaning: therapeutic diphenylcyclopropenone sensitization with weekly scalp DPC. Between the trimmed V and J ends, which lost 9 bases and 0 bases, there was a span of 11 bases. This CDR3 is built from 13 residues. Germline V gene lookup returns CDR1 MNHNS and CDR2 SASEGT.

The rearrangement joins TRBV6-1 to TRBJ1-1; D is uncertain. The material was whole blood, obtained in connection with sensitization to the hapten diphenylcyclopropenone (DPC). This sequence was found in a woman in her 50s with alopecia areata. Some clones in this sample may be carry-over from other donors' samples. CDR3 sequence (DNA): TGTGCCAGTGCTCGTCAGATGAACACTGAAGCTTTCTTT. Amino acid sequence: CASARQMNTEAFF.